A selection of T cell receptor beta chains follows, all from one sample in a study of blood T cell repertoires in COVID-19. TCRdb keeps only in-frame clones here, not all; method: immunoSEQ multiplex PCR. The data contain 85,000 to 130,000 clones, 86% of them singletons. Sequenced material: PBMCs or T cells enriched from blood (not recorded which). The receptors stem from a woman aged 50 to 65 who had recovered from COVID-19. Both conserved end residues are part of each CDR3. A D gene is named only where the DNA matches it firmly. The size of a clone is reported for some rows only, either as once, few or many, or as a class for expanded clones.

D gene | J gene | clone size | V gene | CDR3 protein | CDR3 DNA
TRBD1 | TRBJ1-1 | - | TRBV10-3 | CAISEQGATYTEAFF | TGTGCCATCAGTGAACAGGGGGCAACGTACACTGAAGCTTTCTTT
TRBD1 | TRBJ2-3 | once | TRBV5-1 | CASSPGQSSTDTQYF | TGCGCCAGCAGCCCGGGACAGTCTAGCACAGATACGCAGTATTTT
TRBD2 | TRBJ2-2 | - | TRBV9 | CASSEGLVGSGELFF | TGTGCCAGCAGCGAGGGACTAGTTGGGTCCGGGGAGCTGTTTTTT
- | TRBJ2-3 | - | TRBV28 | CASTSSTDTQYF | TGTGCCAGCACGTCTAGCACAGATACGCAGTATTTT
TRBD2 | TRBJ2-1 | once | TRBV27 | CASRNLEASGLQFF | TGTGCCAGCAGAAACCTTGAGGCTAGCGGGTTGCAGTTCTTC
TRBD1 | TRBJ2-1 | - | TRBV7-2 | CASSQQGQGAYNEQFF | TGTGCCAGCAGCCAACAGGGACAGGGGGCCTACAATGAGCAGTTCTTC
TRBD2 | TRBJ2-2 | - | TRBV5-1 | CASSLAGGDTGELFF | TGCGCCAGCAGCTTAGCGGGAGGGGACACCGGGGAGCTGTTTTTT
- | TRBJ2-3 | - | TRBV7-9 | CASSSRGDTNTDTQYF | TGTGCCAGCAGCTCGAGAGGGGACACGAACACAGATACGCAGTATTTT
- | TRBJ2-7 | - | TRBV2 | CASSEGFGGLPYEQYF | TGTGCCAGCAGTGAAGGCTTCGGGGGTTTACCGTACGAGCAGTACTTC
TRBD2 | TRBJ2-5 | few | TRBV27 | CASRTAGGYQETQYF | TGTGCCAGCAGAACAGCGGGAGGGTACCAAGAGACCCAGTACTTC
TRBD2 | TRBJ2-2 | - | TRBV25-1 | CASSRTSGRPNTGELFF | TGTGCCAGCAGCCGGACTAGCGGGAGGCCGAACACCGGGGAGCTGTTTTTT
- | TRBJ1-2 | - | TRBV28 | CASRGGSTRGYTF | TGTGCCAGCAGAGGGGGATCAACTCGGGGCTACACCTTC
TRBD1 | TRBJ2-6 | - | TRBV30 | CAWSGTGTGGSGANVLTF | TGTGCCTGGAGTGGGACAGGGACCGGAGGCTCTGGGGCCAACGTCCTGACTTTC
- | TRBJ2-5 | - | TRBV27 | CASSPVAGETQYF | TGTGCCAGCAGTCCAGTAGCAGGGGAGACCCAGTACTTC
- | TRBJ1-5 | - | TRBV18 | CASSRNGQPQHF | TGTGCCAGCTCACGGAACGGGCAGCCCCAGCATTTT
TRBD1 | TRBJ2-3 | - | TRBV28 | CASSLPTGPYTQYF | TGTGCCAGCAGTTTACCGACAGGGCCATATACGCAGTATTTT
TRBD2 | TRBJ2-5 | - | TRBV7-2 | CASSPPRTSGRRRQETQYF | TGTGCCAGCAGCCCCCCCAGGACTAGCGGGAGGCGCCGCCAAGAGACCCAGTACTTC
- | TRBJ1-2 | - | TRBV27 | CASSWTTGNYGYTF | TGTGCCAGCAGTTGGACCACAGGGAATTATGGCTACACCTTC
- | TRBJ1-2 | - | TRBV12-3/TRBV12-4 | CASSLSGQYGYTF | TGTGCCAGCAGTTTATCCGGACAGTATGGCTACACCTTC
TRBD2 | TRBJ2-7 | - | TRBV3-1/TRBV3-2 | CASSQDSSGASYEQYF | TGTGCCAGCAGCCAAGACAGTAGCGGGGCCTCCTACGAGCAGTACTTC
- | TRBJ1-4 | - | TRBV19 | CASSSRVSGEKLFF | TGTGCCAGTAGTAGCAGGGTTTCCGGTGAAAAACTGTTTTTT
- | TRBJ2-3 | - | TRBV10-1 | CASSEGHGRARDTQYF | TGCGCCAGCAGTGAGGGACACGGAAGGGCGCGGGATACGCAGTATTTT
TRBD1 | TRBJ1-4 | - | TRBV2 | CASSVQGARGEKLFF | TGTGCCAGCAGTGTCCAGGGGGCGAGAGGTGAAAAACTGTTTTTT
TRBD2 | TRBJ2-5 | - | TRBV7-6 | CASSGGTSGPIVETQYF | TGTGCCAGCAGCGGAGGGACTAGCGGGCCGATCGTGGAGACCCAGTACTTC
- | TRBJ1-1 | - | TRBV30 | CAWSHRVGVEAFF | TGTGCCTGGAGTCACAGGGTGGGAGTTGAAGCTTTCTTT
TRBD2 | TRBJ2-1 | - | TRBV6-5 | CASSYAVAGDNEQFF | TGTGCCAGCAGTTACGCGGTAGCGGGGGACAATGAGCAGTTCTTC
TRBD1 | TRBJ2-5 | - | TRBV19 | CASSSETGALTQYF | TGTGCCAGTAGTTCTGAGACAGGGGCTTTGACCCAGTACTTC
- | TRBJ2-5 | - | TRBV12-3/TRBV12-4 | CASSLLLLETQYF | TGTGCCAGCAGTTTGTTACTTTTAGAGACCCAGTACTTC
TRBD1 | TRBJ1-5 | - | TRBV7-2 | CASSPSGQPNQPQHF | TGTGCCAGCAGCCCCTCGGGACAGCCCAATCAGCCCCAGCATTTT
- | TRBJ2-1 | - | TRBV6-5 | CASSYIGGQFF | TGTGCCAGCAGTTACATAGGAGGGCAGTTCTTC
TRBD1 | TRBJ1-5 | few | TRBV3-1/TRBV3-2 | CASSSGQGAGNQPQHF | TGTGCCAGCAGCAGTGGACAGGGGGCGGGCAATCAGCCCCAGCATTTT
TRBD1 | TRBJ2-1 | - | TRBV5-1 | CASSVTGQGGNEQFF | TGCGCCAGCAGCGTAACGGGACAGGGGGGCAATGAGCAGTTCTTC
- | TRBJ1-1 | - | TRBV29-1 | CSVGRLLNTEAFF | TGCAGCGTGGGGCGGTTATTGAACACTGAAGCTTTCTTT
- | TRBJ2-7 | - | TRBV18 | CASSQQGDEQYF | TGTGCCAGCTCACAACAGGGAGACGAGCAGTACTTC
TRBD1 | TRBJ1-1 | - | TRBV28 | CASSSPGQGFTEAFF | TGTGCCAGCTCCAGTCCGGGACAGGGTTTTACTGAAGCTTTCTTT
TRBD2 | TRBJ2-2 | medium-sized | TRBV3-1/TRBV3-2 | CASSKIPRGGNTGELFF | TGTGCCAGCAGCAAAATCCCGCGGGGGGGGAACACCGGGGAGCTGTTTTTT
TRBD2 | TRBJ2-7 | - | TRBV7-8 | CAGGGSLAGELEQYF | TGTGCCGGGGGGGGGAGTTTAGCGGGAGAGTTGGAGCAGTACTTC
- | TRBJ2-1 | few | TRBV19 | CASSIVSNEQFF | TGTGCCAGTAGTATAGTTTCAAATGAGCAGTTCTTC
- | TRBJ1-3 | - | TRBV28 | CASSPSGHGNTIYF | TGTGCCAGCAGTCCCTCCGGACACGGAAACACCATATATTTT
- | TRBJ1-2 | - | TRBV7-2 | CASSFRGSYNYGYTF | TGTGCCAGCAGCTTCCGCGGATCTTATAACTATGGCTACACCTTC
- | TRBJ1-1 | - | TRBV6-4 | CASSDGEENTEAFF | TGTGCCAGCAGTGACGGGGAGGAGAACACTGAAGCTTTCTTT
TRBD2 | TRBJ2-1 | - | TRBV7-2 | CASSLLRLAGVDNEQFF | TGTGCCAGCAGCTTACTTAGACTAGCGGGAGTGGATAATGAGCAGTTCTTC
- | TRBJ2-7 | - | TRBV28 | CASSPPSYEQYF | TGTGCCAGCAGTCCTCCGTCCTACGAGCAGTACTTC
- | TRBJ2-1 | - | TRBV27 | CASRAVYNEQFF | TGTGCCAGCCGAGCGGTTTACAATGAGCAGTTCTTC
- | TRBJ1-1 | - | TRBV5-1 | CASSSRAKYTEAFF | TGCGCCAGCAGCTCCAGGGCGAAGTACACTGAAGCTTTCTTT